Below, one T cell receptor beta chain is given with its context. Its target is not known. The data originate from a study of T cell repertoires in cytomegalovirus infection. Study-level background: Public TCR beta signatures were indicative of both CMV infection and a matching HLA type.

Study outcomes and limitations: Dominating the ex vivo response were HLA-C-restricted CMV-specific TCR beta clonotypes.

TCRdb re-called the reads with MiXCR, one entry per CDR3 protein. This sample yields 300,000 or so distinct CDR3 sequences, of which roughly 25% are seen a single time; roughly 15% belongs to the top ten. The V gene end was trimmed by 4 bases and the J gene end by 5 bases; junction bases not matched to a gene: 1. CDR3 length: 12 amino acids. CDR1 and CDR2 (germline): SEHNR, FQNEAQ (reference sequence). The TCR originated in a human donor in good health (CMV status not recorded). Some clones in this sample may be carry-over from other donors' samples. The sample in question was cultured PBMCs, obtained from culture after CMV antigen stimulation. The rearrangement uses TRBV7-9 and TRBJ2-7; 8 bases are shared with TRBD1. The CDR3 spells CASSSQGDEQYF. In DNA form, the CDR3 reads TGTGCCAGCAGCTCACAGGGGGACGAGCAGTACTTC.